This entry describes one T cell receptor (beta chain). This clone appeared many times. The target of this receptor is not known. No base qualities exist here, and no much larger clone lies one base off it. Using the deep immunoSEQ assay, multiplex PCR amplified TCR CDR3 regions from genomic DNA. For each cell subset, the extracted genomic DNA was distributed evenly across all wells of several immunoSEQ 96-well plates, and each plate served as one replicate. For sorted subsets, approximately 210 ng of genomic DNA, equivalent to tens of thousands of T cell genomes, went into each replicate PCR. Purified libraries were measured with a Qubit 3.0 fluorometer, size-checked on a Bioanalyzer 2100, and measured again with the KAPA Library Quantification kit. Every immunoSEQ 96-well plate was sequenced on a separate single-read 150-cycle Illumina NextSeq 550 flow cell. The study's own analysis went as follows. Because only junctional sequences without quality scores were contained in the immunoSEQ output, filtering matching that applied to full-length reads could not be performed. Sequences were annotated with PyIR, a Python wrapper for IgBLAST v1.9, and V/J genes and CDR3 were assigned using IMGT germline references. Reads were removed for weak V/J assignments (E-value above 1e-6), missing CDR3, stop codons, out-of-frame junctions, or ambiguous translated residues. V3J clonotypes were defined as sequences sharing an identical inferred V gene, J gene, and CDR3 amino acid sequence. Percentage overlap between repertoires was calculated by dividing the number of shared unique clonotypes by the size of the smaller repertoire. Richness of each repertoire was evaluated using RTK rarefaction, the Chao1 estimator, and Recon v2.1 estimates of unobserved clonotypes. Generation probabilities were computed with OLGA for all TCRbeta clonotypes obtained by the gDNA method from four donors. TCRdb obtained this table from immuneACCESS and retained in-frame rearrangements with V and J assigned. These tables miss some clones; where compared with another copy, unresolved V genes account for less than half of the shortfall, and the remainder is unexplained. From that table come the V and J calls and clone size; the DNA was used to work out D and trimming. A total of over a million clones appear in this sample, approximately 80% of them only once. The top ten constitute more than 0.45% of the sample.

The donors were healthy, HIV-negative adults who had no recently reported acute infections or vaccinations. Every donor was a Caucasian adult residing in Nashville, Tennessee, USA. Magnetic negative selection was used to enrich CD4+ T cells, after which naive cells were positively selected on CD45RA and the negative fraction became the memory subset. After blood collection by leukapheresis, PBMCs were isolated using Ficoll-Histopaque density gradient centrifugation and then cryopreserved in the vapor phase of liquid nitrogen. Analytical flow cytometry was used to check the purity and quantity of each magnetically sorted T cell population. From each sorted fraction, genomic DNA was isolated and quantified by UV absorbance on a Nanodrop 2000c. The data were taken from a study of shared clonotypes between healthy human individuals (TCRdb year 2020). About the full investigation: The cohort included three men and a couple of women between 18 and 49 years of age. To estimate repertoire size and how much clonotypes are shared between individuals, the study performed deep sequencing of blood TCR repertoires from roughly five healthy adults. To increase sequencing depth and limit assay-specific biases, TCR repertoire library preparation and sequencing were carried out by different laboratories using diverse techniques. For each donor, CD4 naive and CD4 memory were each given three plates, CD8 naive was given two plates, and CD8 memory was given one plate. Leukapheresis yielded between about 0.85 and 10 billion PBMCs per donor.

What the research found in general, with its limitations: Only blood was sampled, and tissue TCR repertoires likely differ from those in blood. Roughly 5% of naive CD4, around 3.6% of naive CD8, 2% to 2.5% of memory CD4, and 0.35% to 0.5% of memory CD8 clonotypes were shared across a handful of donors. The genetic and exposure-history diversity represented was limited by the small number of donors. Even with the large sequencing depth, rarefaction of the sorted-subset datasets indicated that sequencing was incomplete. Naive subsets generally had larger estimated clonotype richness than memory subsets. Based on pairwise subsampling, the degree of clonotype sharing among donors was expected to be affected by sequencing depth. Compared with non-shared clonotypes, clonotypes shared by all four sorted-subset donors had higher generation probabilities.

The CDR1 and CDR2 encoded by the germline V gene are SGHRS and YFSETQ. V is clipped by 3 bases and J by 7 bases, and the sequence between their germline boundaries is 19 bases long. Measured from the cysteine to the phenylalanine, the CDR3 is 16 residues long. Solely the CDR3 DNA is kept, with 48 bases framed from the first base. The receptor was derived from a man aged 18 to 29 in good health. Some clones in this sample may be carry-over from other donors' samples. The rearranged segments are TRBV5-1 and TRBJ2-2; D gene: possibly TRBD2, on 6 matching bases. Sequenced: memory CD4+ T cells from PBMCs. This specimen's cell subset or site label, per the study, means: CD45RA-negative fraction. The bases read TGCGCCAGCAGCTCTCTAGCGAAAGCTAAGGACGGGGAGCTGTTTTTT. This is translated as CASSSLAKAKDGELFF. Here the CDR3 is joined to the reference TRBV5-1 and TRBJ2-2 genes, and the full variable domain is: KAGVTQTPRYLIKTRGQQVTLSCSPISGHRSVSWYQQTPGQGLQFLFEYFSETQRNKGNFPGRFSGRQFSNSRSEMNVSTLELGDSALYLCASSSLAKAKDGELFFGEGSRLTVL.